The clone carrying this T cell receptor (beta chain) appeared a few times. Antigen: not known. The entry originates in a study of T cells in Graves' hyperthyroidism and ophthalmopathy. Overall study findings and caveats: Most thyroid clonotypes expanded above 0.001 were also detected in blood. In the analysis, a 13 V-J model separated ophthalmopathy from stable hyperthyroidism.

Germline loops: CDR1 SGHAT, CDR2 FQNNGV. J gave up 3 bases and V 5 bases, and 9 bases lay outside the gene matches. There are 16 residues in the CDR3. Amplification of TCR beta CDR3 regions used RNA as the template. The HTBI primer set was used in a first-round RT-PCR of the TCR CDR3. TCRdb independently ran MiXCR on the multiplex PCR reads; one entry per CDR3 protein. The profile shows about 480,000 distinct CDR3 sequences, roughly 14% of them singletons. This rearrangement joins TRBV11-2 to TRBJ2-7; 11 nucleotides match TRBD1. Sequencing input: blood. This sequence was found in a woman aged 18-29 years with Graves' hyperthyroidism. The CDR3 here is CASSLGTGGFFYEQYV. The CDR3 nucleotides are TGTGCCAGCAGCCTAGGGACAGGGGGATTCTTCTACGAGCAGTACGTC.